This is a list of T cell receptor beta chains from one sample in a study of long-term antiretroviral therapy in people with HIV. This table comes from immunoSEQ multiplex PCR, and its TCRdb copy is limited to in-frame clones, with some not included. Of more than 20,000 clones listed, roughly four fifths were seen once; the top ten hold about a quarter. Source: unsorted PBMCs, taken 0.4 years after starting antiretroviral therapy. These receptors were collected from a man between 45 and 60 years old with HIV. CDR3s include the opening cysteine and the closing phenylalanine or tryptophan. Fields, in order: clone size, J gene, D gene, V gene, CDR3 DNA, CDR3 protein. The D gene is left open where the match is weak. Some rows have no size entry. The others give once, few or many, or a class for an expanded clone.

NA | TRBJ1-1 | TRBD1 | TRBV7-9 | TGTGCCAGCAGCTCCTACAGGGACAGAGCGAACACTGAAGCTTTCTTT | CASSSYRDRANTEAFF
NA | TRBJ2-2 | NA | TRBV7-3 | TGTGCCAGCAGCTCGCCCCCAGGGAGGATGGACACCGGGGAGCTGTTTTTT | CASSSPPGRMDTGELFF
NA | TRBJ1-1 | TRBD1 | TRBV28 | TGTGCCAGCAGTTTTAGGGGGCAGGGGGCGCGAGAAGCTTTCTTT | CASSFRGQGAREAFF
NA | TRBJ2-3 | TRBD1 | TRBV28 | TGTGCCAGCAGTCCTTCCAGGGGGCTCATAAGCACAGATACGCAGTATTTT | CASSPSRGLISTDTQYF
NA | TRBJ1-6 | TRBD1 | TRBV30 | TGTGCCTGGAGTGTGGGGGGGACAGGGCATTCACCCCTCCACTTT | CAWSVGGTGHSPLHF
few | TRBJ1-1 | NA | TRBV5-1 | TGCGCCAGCAGCTTGGCAGGCCCACCGATGAACACTGAAGCTTTCTTT | CASSLAGPPMNTEAFF
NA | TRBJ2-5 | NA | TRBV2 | TGTGCCAGCTTTGGAGGTCAAACCGGGGAGACCCAGTACTTC | CASFGGQTGETQYF
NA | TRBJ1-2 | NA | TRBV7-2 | TGTGCCAGCAGACCCAATGGGGGATATGGCTACACCTTC | CASRPNGGYGYTF
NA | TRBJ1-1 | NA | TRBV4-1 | TGCGCCAGCAGCCAAGAGAGTTTAGGAAAATGGGGGGCCTATGAAGCTTTCTTT | CASSQESLGKWGAYEAFF
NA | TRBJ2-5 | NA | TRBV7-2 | TGTGCCAGCAGCTTGGATCGCCCGTTGACTTCCCAAGAGACCCAGTACTTC | CASSLDRPLTSQETQYF
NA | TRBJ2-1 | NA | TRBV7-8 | TGTGCCAGCAGCCAAGGGGCTCGGGATGAGCAGTTCTTC | CASSQGARDEQFF
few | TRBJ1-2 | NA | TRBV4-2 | TGTGCCAGCAGCCAAGCCAGGCCCGAGGACTTGGGGGGCTACACCTTC | CASSQARPEDLGGYTF
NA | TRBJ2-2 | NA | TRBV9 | TGTGCCAGCAAGCAGCCTGCCGGGGAGCTGTTTTTT | CASKQPAGELFF
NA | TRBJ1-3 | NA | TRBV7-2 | TGTGCCAGCAGCCCCTGGGCAGTACCTCTCCCCGGAAACACCATATATTTT | CASSPWAVPLPGNTIYF
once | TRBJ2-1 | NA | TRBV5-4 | TGTGCCACCAAGCGATCGGGCGGGAACTACAATGAGCAGTTCTTC | CATKRSGGNYNEQFF
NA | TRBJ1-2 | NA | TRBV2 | TGTGCCAGCAGTGAAACCCCACCGGGGGGTAACTATGGCTACACCTTC | CASSETPPGGNYGYTF
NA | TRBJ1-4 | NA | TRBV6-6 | TGTGCCAGCAACTTACTCGGGAGTGAAAAACTGTTTTTT | CASNLLGSEKLFF